Included here is one T cell receptor (beta chain) sequence, with context. This sample stems from a study of blood T cell repertoires in COVID-19. Trimming took off 1 base at V and 5 bases at J, with 11 bases between the two ends. Germline V CDR1 and CDR2: SGHVS, FQNEAQ. The CDR3 has 14 residues. Using immunoSEQ multiplex PCR, the repertoire was profiled, and TCRdb retains in-frame clones only, with some absent. In the table there are 35,000 to 45,000 clones, 89% of which are singletons. This clonotype was sampled from a human donor in a cohort sampled during active COVID-19. The chain employs TRBV7-8 and TRBJ2-5, with D uncertain. The specimen was peripheral blood. CDR3 protein: CASSLGAVVETQYF. CDR3 in DNA: TGTGCCAGCAGCTTAGGGGCCGTGGTGGAGACCCAGTACTTC.